This TCR beta chain originates from a study of T-cell memory formation after mild COVID-19. Study summary: The study found TCR clusters largely donor specific.

Study-level findings and limits: Memory sampled before infection contained some responding clones, suggesting cross-reactive memory joined. Specificity for SARS-CoV-2 was not confirmed among the second-wave clones peaking on day 37. Contracting CD4+ clones were located mainly in CM and EM, and CD8+ clones in EMRA.

This clonotype has more than one count but fewer than ten. Its cognate antigen is unknown. The CDR3 is 15 amino acids. V lost 2 bases and J 5 bases, leaving 15 bases between the germline ends. Germline values: CDR1 SGHVS, CDR2 FNYEAQ. TCRdb reanalysed the 5' RACE reads using MiXCR and keeps one entry per CDR3 protein. The sample has more than 75,000 distinct CDR3 sequences; 14% are singletons. The receptor's source is an adult woman who had mild COVID-19 (a few samples of this study predate the infection). Cell type and time point are not known. Material: PBMCs or a T cell subset sorted from them (not recorded which). The chain is built from TRBV7-6 and TRBJ1-1, with no clear D. The CDR3 reads CASSLNRGGGTEAFF. The CDR3 nucleotides are TGTGCCAGCAGCTTAAATAGAGGTGGTGGGACTGAAGCTTTCTTT.